This TCR beta chain was captured in a study of cytomegalovirus exposure and HLA in healthy donors. Findings and limits, study-wide: The classifier was said to identify cytomegalovirus status with high specificity and sensitivity.

With regard to this clone: What it binds is unknown.

This CDR3 has 10 residues. With 4 bases removed from V and 8 bases from J, the gap between germline ends came to 6 bases. Germline values: CDR1 GTSNPN, CDR2 SVGIG (reference sequence). 60 Vbeta and 13 Jbeta primers were used in PCR. TCRdb's table, derived via immunoSEQ multiplex PCR, lists solely in-frame clones and lacks some. This sample's clone table lists about 140,000 clones. V is TRBV30 and J is TRBJ1-3; no clear D gene. The specimen sequenced was PBMCs. This receptor was obtained from a male donor in good health and CMV-seronegative. The chain's CDR3 is CAWNGDTIYF. The CDR3 DNA reads TGTGCCTGGAACGGTGACACCATATATTTT.